Shown below are 18 T cell receptor beta chains from a single sample sequenced in a study of cytomegalovirus exposure and HLA in healthy donors (dated by TCRdb to 2016 to 2017). Receptor libraries were prepared by the immunoSEQ multiplex PCR assay. The multiplex PCR relied on a mix of 60 forward primers for TCR Vbeta segments and 13 reverse primers for TCR Jbeta segments. TCRdb mirrors the immuneACCESS table, restricted to in-frame sequences. Some clones are absent from its copies; in checked studies, under half trace to an unresolved V gene, and the reason for the others is unknown. Present in this sample are more than 100,000 clones, about three quarters of which were seen just once. The leading ten clones occupy about 30% of the sample. Sequencing was performed on PBMCs. The receptors stem from a man aged 55 to 70 in good health and CMV-seropositive.

The chain links TRBV11-2 to TRBJ1-1, with a tentative D call TRBD1 (5 bases). The CDR3 loop spans 14 amino acids. V was clipped by 4 bases and J by 5 bases, with 14 bases between them. Looked up from germline, CDR1 is SGHAT and CDR2 is FQNNGV. CDR3: CASSSDGGRTEAFF. The CDR3 DNA sequence: TGTGCCAGCAGCTCCGATGGGGGGAGGACTGAAGCTTTCTTT.

The V and J genes are TRBV11-2 and TRBJ2-1, with TRBD2 matching 11 bases. After removal of 4 bases from V and 6 bases from J, the junction contained 8 bases not matched to a gene. The CDR3 consists of 16 residues. Germline CDR1 is SGHAT and CDR2 is FQNNGV. CDR3 protein: CASSYLSGGAFNEQFF. The CDR3, as DNA: TGTGCCAGCAGCTACCTTAGCGGGGGGGCCTTCAATGAGCAGTTCTTC.

V usage is TRBV6-6 and J usage is TRBJ2-7; 7 bases map to TRBD2. Germline CDR1 MNHNY, CDR2 SVGAGI (reference sequence). V was clipped by 2 bases and J by 6 bases; unmatched bases: 4. This CDR3 region has 13 residues. CDR3 coding DNA: TGTGCCAGCAGTTACATGGGAGGGCTCGAGCAGTACTTC. It translates to CASSYMGGLEQYF.

The chain carries TRBV7-9 and TRBJ2-4; 9 nucleotides align to TRBD1. J gave up 0 bases and V 4 bases, and 7 bases lay outside the gene matches. Germline CDR1 is SEHNR and CDR2 is FQNEAQ (reference sequence). The CDR3 runs 17 residues. The CDR3 reads CASSSPGTGSAKNIQYF. The CDR3 coding sequence is TGTGCCAGCAGCTCACCCGGGACAGGGTCAGCCAAAAACATTCAGTACTTC. Full variable domain (outside the CDR3, taken from reference TRBV7-9 and TRBJ2-4): DTGVSQNPRHKITKRGQNVTFRCDPISEHNRLYWYRQTLGQGPEFLTYFQNEAQLEKSRLLSDRFSAERPKGSFSTLEIQRTEQGDSAMYLCASSSPGTGSAKNIQYFGAGTRLSVL.

The chain carries TRBV6-1 and TRBJ2-3; TRBD1 is a possible D gene (6 bases). The CDR3 sequence is 16 residues long. The germline V gene encodes CDR1 MNHNS and CDR2 SASEGT. Trimming removed 0 bases at V and 4 bases at J, with 14 bases between. In nucleotides, the CDR3 is TGTGCCAGCAGTGAAGCTCTGGGGGCGTCAGCAGATACGCAGTATTTT. Translation gives CASSEALGASADTQYF.

This clone came up once. The chain carries TRBV5-5 and TRBJ1-1; no clear D gene. The length of the CDR3 is 14 residues. Germline CDR1 is SGHKS and CDR2 is YYEKEE (reference sequence). V lost 4 bases and J 1 base, leaving 11 bases between the germline ends. The CDR3 is CASSPKAGNTEAFF. The CDR3 DNA is TGTGCCAGCAGCCCCAAGGCGGGGAACACTGAAGCTTTCTTT.

The chain carries TRBV2 and TRBJ1-1; tentatively, D is TRBD1 (5 bases). The CDR3 consists of 15 residues. The V end was cut by 1 base, the J end by 3 bases, with 12 bases between. Per the germline V gene, CDR1 is SNHLY and CDR2 is FYNNEI. The CDR3 is CASSEESGVHTEAFF. CDR3 DNA: TGTGCCAGCAGTGAAGAATCGGGGGTGCACACTGAAGCTTTCTTT.

The genes are TRBV10-1 and TRBJ2-7; maybe TRBD1 (5 bases). Trimming left V 4 bases short and J 2 bases short, with 12 bases between. The CDR3 has 14 residues. CDR1 and CDR2 (germline): WNHNN, SYGVQD (reference sequence). CDR3 sequence reads: CASSAMTDPYEQYF. CDR3 coding DNA: TGCGCCAGCAGTGCTATGACAGACCCCTACGAGCAGTACTTC.

The rearrangement uses TRBV7-3 and TRBJ1-1; the match to TRBD1 covers 9 bases. V was clipped by 5 bases and J by 12 bases; unmatched bases: 10. CDR3 length: 13 residues. CDR1 is SGHTA, CDR2 FQGTGA, per germline. This chain's CDR3 is CASSLKRTGETFF. The DNA of the CDR3 is TGTGCCAGCAGCCTGAAGAGGACAGGGGAAACTTTCTTT. The full variable domain, in which reference TRBV7-3 and TRBJ1-1 provide the parts outside the CDR3, is GAGVSQTPSNKVTEKGKYVELRCDPISGHTALYWYRQSLGQGPEFLIYFQGTGAADDSGLPNDRFFAVRPEGSVSTLKIQRTERGDSAVYLCASSLKRTGETFFGQGTRLTVV.

This chain uses TRBV15 with TRBJ2-7; TRBD2 matches 8 bases. The junction had 11 bases not matched to a gene; V was cut back by 5 bases and J by 5 bases. The CDR3 consists of 15 residues. From germline, CDR1 is LNHNV and CDR2 YYDKDF (reference sequence). The CDR3 protein is CATSRTGTSPDEQYF. The CDR3 bases are TGTGCCACCAGCCGAACGGGGACTAGTCCGGACGAGCAGTACTTC.

V is TRBV10-2 and J is TRBJ2-7; D is unresolved. There are 14 residues in the CDR3. Germline-derived CDR1 and CDR2 are WSHSY and SAAADI. The V and J ends lost 2 bases and 2 bases respectively, with 10 bases between them. CDR3 sequence: CASSEGPVTYEQYF. The DNA for the CDR3 is TGCGCCAGCAGTGAGGGGCCAGTTACCTACGAGCAGTACTTC.

The genes are TRBV15 and TRBJ1-2; D is perhaps TRBD1 (6 bases). Germline V gene lookup returns CDR1 LNHNV and CDR2 YYDKDF (reference sequence). V lost 2 bases and J lost 1, with 26 bases in between. The CDR3 runs to 20 residues. CDR3 sequence (DNA): TGTGCCACCAGCAGATCGGTTCCTAAAGATGAGGACAGCAGTAACTATGGCTACACCTTC. It translates to CATSRSVPKDEDSSNYGYTF.

The J gene is TRBJ1-2, the V gene TRBV19, with D maybe TRBD1 (6 bases). The CDR3 contains 15 residues. The V gene's germline CDR1 is LNHDA and CDR2 SQIVND (reference sequence). The ends were cut back, 3 bases at V and 1 base at J, with 12 bases in the middle. The CDR3 loop is CASSMGRGNNYGYTF. The CDR3 DNA reads TGTGCCAGTAGTATGGGGAGGGGGAATAACTATGGCTACACCTTC.

This clone was recorded once. V and J are TRBV7-6 and TRBJ2-5, with D uncertain. In germline, CDR1 is SGHVS, CDR2 FNYEAQ. Trimming took 5 bases from V and 7 from J, leaving 8 bases between them. The CDR3 runs 11 residues. DNA of the CDR3: TGTGCCAGCAGCGAGGTCGGGACCCAGTACTTC. Amino acid sequence: CASSEVGTQYF.

The table lists this clone with a few counts. V and J are TRBV5-4 and TRBJ2-3; a weak D match, TRBD1 (6 bases). Per germline, CDR1 SGHNT and CDR2 YYREEE (reference sequence). The CDR3 covers 14 residues. Deletions cut 4 bases from V and 5 bases from J, with 14 bases between. Here the CDR3 reads CASSRRDIGDTQYF. The CDR3 DNA is TGTGCCAGCAGCAGACGGGACATCGGAGATACGCAGTATTTT. Complete variable domain (other parts from reference TRBV5-4 and TRBJ2-3): ETGVTQSPTHLIKTRGQQVTLRCSSQSGHNTVSWYQQALGQGPQFIFQYYREEENGRGNFPPRFSGLQFPNYSSELNVNALELDDSALYLCASSRRDIGDTQYFGPGTRLTVL.

The rearrangement links TRBV30 to TRBJ2-7, with 7 bases matching TRBD2. The germline V gene has CDR1 GTSNPN and CDR2 SVGIG (reference sequence). The CDR3 has 15 amino acids. The V and J ends lost 3 bases and 5 bases, in that order; junction bases with no gene match: 13. The CDR3 region is CAWRALAGLPHEQYF. In DNA, the CDR3 is TGTGCCTGGAGAGCCTTAGCGGGTCTCCCCCACGAGCAGTACTTC.

This clone was detected a few times. This chain links TRBV28 with TRBJ1-1, with 11 bases that match TRBD1. The CDR3 is made up of 16 amino acids. Losses at the gene ends were 0 bases for V and 3 bases for J; bases not matched to a gene: 3. Germline CDR1 MDHEN, CDR2 SYDVKM. CDR3 region: CASSLWGTGGYTEAFF. The CDR3 coding sequence is TGTGCCAGCAGTTTATGGGGGACAGGGGGTTACACTGAAGCTTTCTTT.

The rearrangement links TRBV5-6 to TRBJ2-2; D ambiguous. The CDR3 is made up of 14 amino acids. V lost 4 bases and J 1 base, leaving 8 bases between the germline ends. CDR1 and CDR2 (germline): SGHDT, YYEEEE. CDR3 residues: CASSITVNTGELFF. Written as DNA, the CDR3 is TGTGCCAGCAGCATAACAGTGAACACCGGGGAGCTGTTTTTT.